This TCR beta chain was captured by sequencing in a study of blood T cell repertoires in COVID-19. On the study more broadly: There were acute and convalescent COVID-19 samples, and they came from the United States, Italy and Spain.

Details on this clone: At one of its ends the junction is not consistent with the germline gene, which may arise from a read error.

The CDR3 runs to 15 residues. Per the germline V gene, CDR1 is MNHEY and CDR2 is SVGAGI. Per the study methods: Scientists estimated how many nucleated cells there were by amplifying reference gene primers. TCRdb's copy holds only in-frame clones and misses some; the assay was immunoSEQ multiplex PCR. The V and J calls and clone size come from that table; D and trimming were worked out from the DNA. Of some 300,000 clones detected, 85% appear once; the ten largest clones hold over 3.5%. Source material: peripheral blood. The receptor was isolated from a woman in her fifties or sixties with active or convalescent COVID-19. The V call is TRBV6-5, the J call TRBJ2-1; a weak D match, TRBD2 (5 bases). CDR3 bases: TGTGCCAGCAGAGTACGTAGCGTCCCCTACAATGGGCAGTTCTTC. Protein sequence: CASRVRSVPYNGQFF.